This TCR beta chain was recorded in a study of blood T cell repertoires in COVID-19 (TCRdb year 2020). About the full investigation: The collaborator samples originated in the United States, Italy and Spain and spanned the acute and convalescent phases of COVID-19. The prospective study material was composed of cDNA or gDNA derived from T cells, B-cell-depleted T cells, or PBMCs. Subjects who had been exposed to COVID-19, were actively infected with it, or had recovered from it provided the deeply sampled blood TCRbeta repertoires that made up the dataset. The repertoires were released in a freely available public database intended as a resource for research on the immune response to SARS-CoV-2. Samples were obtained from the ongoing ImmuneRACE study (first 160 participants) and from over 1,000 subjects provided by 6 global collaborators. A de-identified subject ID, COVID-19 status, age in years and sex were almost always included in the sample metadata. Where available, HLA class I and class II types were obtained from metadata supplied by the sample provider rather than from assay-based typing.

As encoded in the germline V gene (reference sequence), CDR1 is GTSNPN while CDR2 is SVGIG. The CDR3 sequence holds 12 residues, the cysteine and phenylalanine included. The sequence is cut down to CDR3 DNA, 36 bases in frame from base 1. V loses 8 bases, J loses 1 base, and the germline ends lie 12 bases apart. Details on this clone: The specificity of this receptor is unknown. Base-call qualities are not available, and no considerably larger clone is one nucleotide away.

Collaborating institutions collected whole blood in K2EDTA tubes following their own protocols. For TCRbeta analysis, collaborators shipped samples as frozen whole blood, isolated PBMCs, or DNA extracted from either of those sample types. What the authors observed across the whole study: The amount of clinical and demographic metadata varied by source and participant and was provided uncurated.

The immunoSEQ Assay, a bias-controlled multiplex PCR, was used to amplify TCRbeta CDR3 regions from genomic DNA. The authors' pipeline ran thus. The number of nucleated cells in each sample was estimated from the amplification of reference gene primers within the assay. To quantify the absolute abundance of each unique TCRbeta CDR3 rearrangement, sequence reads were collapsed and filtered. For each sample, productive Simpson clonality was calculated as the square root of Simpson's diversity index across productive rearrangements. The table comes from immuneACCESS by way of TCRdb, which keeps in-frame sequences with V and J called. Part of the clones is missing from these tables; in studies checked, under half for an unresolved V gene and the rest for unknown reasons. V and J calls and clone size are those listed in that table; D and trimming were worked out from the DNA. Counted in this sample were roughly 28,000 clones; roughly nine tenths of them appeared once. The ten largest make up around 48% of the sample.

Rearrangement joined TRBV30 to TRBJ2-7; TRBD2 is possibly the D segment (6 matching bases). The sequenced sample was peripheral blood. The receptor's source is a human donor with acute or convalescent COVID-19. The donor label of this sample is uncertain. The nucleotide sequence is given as TGTGCCAGCTCCGGGACTTCCTACGAGCAGTACTTC. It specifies CASSGTSYEQYF.